Listed below are T cell receptor beta chains from one sample, sequenced in a study of blood T cell repertoires in COVID-19. Only in-frame clones appear in the TCRdb table, and some are missing; sequencing was by immunoSEQ multiplex PCR. The data contain more than 75,000 clones, more than 70% of them seen just once; the ten biggest clones take up roughly 5%. The sample was peripheral blood. These receptors all come from a woman aged 80 or older with active COVID-19. The CDR3 runs from the conserved cysteine through the conserved F or W. D genes are given only for firm matches. Expanded clones get a size class; other rows say once, few or many, or leave the size out.

.	TRBV12-3/TRBV12-4	.	TRBJ2-2	TGTGCCAGCAGTTCGCGGGTCCCCGGGGAGCTGTTTTTT	CASSSRVPGELFF
.	TRBV5-1	.	TRBJ1-1	TGCGCCAGCAGCTTGGGCGGGTGGAGGGGTGCCATGAACACTGAAGCTTTCTTT	CASSLGGWRGAMNTEAFF
.	TRBV30	.	TRBJ1-5	TGTGCCTGGAGGCGGGGACCCAATCAGCCCCAGCATTTT	CAWRRGPNQPQHF
TRBD2	TRBV29-1	.	TRBJ2-7	TGCAGCGTGATCGGGACTAGCGGATACGAGCAGTACTTC	CSVIGTSGYEQYF
.	TRBV28	.	TRBJ2-7	TGTGCCAGCAGCGGGCGGGACAGCCACGAGCAGTACTTC	CASSGRDSHEQYF
.	TRBV2	.	TRBJ2-3	TGTGCCAGCACCCGGGACTCGAGCACAGATACGCAGTATTTT	CASTRDSSTDTQYF
.	TRBV9	.	TRBJ2-7	TGTGCCAGCAGCCCCCGGGGGTTAGCGAGCTACGAGCAGTACTTC	CASSPRGLASYEQYF
TRBD2	TRBV6-5	.	TRBJ2-1	TGTGCCAGCAGTTACTCGAGCGGGAGGTGGGGAAATGAGCAGTTCTTC	CASSYSSGRWGNEQFF
TRBD1	TRBV5-3	.	TRBJ2-5	TGTGCCAGAAGTTACGCCACGGACAGGGGCTACCAAGAGACCCAGTACTTC	CARSYATDRGYQETQYF
.	TRBV11-3	.	TRBJ2-3	TGTGCCAGCAGCTTAGGGCTAGCAGGCGATACGCAGTATTTT	CASSLGLAGDTQYF
TRBD1	TRBV5-4	.	TRBJ1-2	TGTGCCAGCAGCCCGGACAGGGGACCCATCTATGGCTACACCTTC	CASSPDRGPIYGYTF
TRBD2	TRBV5-1	.	TRBJ2-3	TGCGCCAGCAGAAAGGAAGCGGGAGTATCCACAGATACGCAGTATTTT	CASRKEAGVSTDTQYF
.	TRBV25-1	.	TRBJ2-7	TGTGCCAGCCCTCAAGGGGGATACTTC	CASPQGGYF
.	TRBV7-6	.	TRBJ1-4	TGTGCCAGCAGCTTCGCCGGGGGGTCTAATGAAAAACTGTTTTTT	CASSFAGGSNEKLFF
.	TRBV7-2	.	TRBJ2-3	TGTGCCAGCAGCTTCAACCTCAGGGATACAGATACGCAGTATTTT	CASSFNLRDTDTQYF
TRBD1	TRBV4-2	.	TRBJ1-3	TGTGCCAGCAGCCCGACAAAGGGACAGGGAAGTGGAAACACCATATATTTT	CASSPTKGQGSGNTIYF
TRBD2	TRBV3-1/TRBV3-2	.	TRBJ2-5	TGTGCCAGCAGCCAAGATCTCGGTCGTAGACTAGCGGGAGGGTCTATCGCGTACCAAGAGACCCAGTACTTC	CASSQDLGRRLAGGSIAYQETQYF
TRBD1	TRBV7-2	once	TRBJ2-5	TGTGCCAGCAGCAGGGGGACAGAAGAGACCCAGTACTTC	CASSRGTEETQYF
.	TRBV9	.	TRBJ2-5	TGTGCCAGCAGCGTAGGGCTCAGGGAACCGCAAGAGACCCAGTACTTC	CASSVGLREPQETQYF
.	TRBV5-1	.	TRBJ2-6	TGCGCCAGCAGCAATCAAGCCTCTGGGGCCAACGTCCTGACTTTC	CASSNQASGANVLTF
TRBD1	TRBV28	.	TRBJ1-6	TGTGCCAGCAGTCCCCTATGGACAGGGGGGGGTTCCCAATCTAATTCACCCCTCCACTTT	CASSPLWTGGGSQSNSPLHF
TRBD2	TRBV15	.	TRBJ2-1	TGTGCCACCAGCAGGGAGGGACTAGTCATGGGTCGCAATGAGCAGTTCTTC	CATSREGLVMGRNEQFF
.	TRBV20-1	once	TRBJ2-2	TGCAGTGCTAGTTACCAGAACGGGGAGCTGTTTTTT	CSASYQNGELFF
.	TRBV7-3	.	TRBJ2-1	TGTGCCAGCAGCTTCGGTCCGGGGCAGTTCTTC	CASSFGPGQFF
.	TRBV6-5	.	TRBJ1-6	TGTGCCAGCAGTTCATACCAGGGCTCACCCCTCCACTTT	CASSSYQGSPLHF
TRBD1	TRBV5-1	once	TRBJ2-7	TGCGCCAGCAGCCCCGGACAGGGGGCGCGTATAGGGATGACCTACGAGCAGTACTTC	CASSPGQGARIGMTYEQYF
TRBD1	TRBV7-2	.	TRBJ2-7	TGTGCCAGCAGCCCCCCGCAGGGGGCCGTCCACGAGCAGTACTTC	CASSPPQGAVHEQYF
TRBD1	TRBV7-9	.	TRBJ1-6	TGTGCCAACGAACCCACAGGGGGCTTTTCACCCCTCCACTTT	CANEPTGGFSPLHF
TRBD2	TRBV7-3	.	TRBJ2-7	TGTAACCTCGGCGGGAGCGCGACCTACGAGCAGTACTTC	CNLGGSATYEQYF
.	TRBV10-3	.	TRBJ1-1	TGTGCCATCAGTGAGTTAAACAGGGTCACTGAAGCTTTCTTT	CAISELNRVTEAFF
.	TRBV6-1	.	TRBJ2-7	TGTGCCAGCAGTGAAACTTCCACTAGGATCTTCGAGCAGTACTTC	CASSETSTRIFEQYF
.	TRBV30	.	TRBJ1-1	TGTGCCTGGAGTCGGCAGGTGAACACTGAAGCTTTCTTT	CAWSRQVNTEAFF
TRBD1	TRBV28	.	TRBJ1-5	TGTGCCAGCACGACGGACAGGCGGCTTTGGGGGTCCCAGCATTTT	CASTTDRRLWGSQHF
TRBD2	TRBV15	.	TRBJ2-1	TGTGCCACCAGCAGAGATCCGCTAGCGGGAGAAGGCAATGAGCAGTTCTTC	CATSRDPLAGEGNEQFF
.	TRBV5-4	.	TRBJ2-3	TGTGCCAGCAGCTTCGGACAAAACACAGATACGCAGTATTTT	CASSFGQNTDTQYF
.	TRBV19	.	TRBJ2-7	TGTGCCACCCAGGCCCACTACGAGCAGTACTTC	CATQAHYEQYF
.	TRBV6-5	.	TRBJ2-5	TGTGCCAGCAGTTACTCTTCGAACGGCGGACAAGAGACCCAGTACTTC	CASSYSSNGGQETQYF
TRBD1	TRBV24-1	.	TRBJ1-2	TGTGCCACCAGTGATTACCAGACAGGGAATGGCTACACCTTC	CATSDYQTGNGYTF
TRBD2	TRBV11-2	.	TRBJ2-7	TGTGCCAGCAGCTTAGTTGGGACTAGGGAGAGCGAGCAGTACTTC	CASSLVGTRESEQYF
TRBD2	TRBV29-1	.	TRBJ2-3	TGCAGCGTAGACCTTTGGCGGGAGGGCCGGGGGGATACGCAGTATTTT	CSVDLWREGRGDTQYF
TRBD1	TRBV14	.	TRBJ2-6	TGTGCCAGCAGCGACAGGGCTGGGGCCAACGTCCTGACTTTC	CASSDRAGANVLTF
.	TRBV5-1	.	TRBJ2-2	TGCGCCAGCAGCTTAAAATCCCCGGGACTTACGAACACCGGGGAGCTGTTTTTT	CASSLKSPGLTNTGELFF
TRBD1	TRBV7-9	once	TRBJ2-3	TGTGCCAGCAGCCCTCGAGGGACAGGGGTAGAAGATACGCAGTATTTT	CASSPRGTGVEDTQYF
TRBD2	TRBV11-3	.	TRBJ2-2	TGTGCCAGCAGTCCCGGGGGGGCTATGAACACCGGGGAGCTGTTTTTT	CASSPGGAMNTGELFF